The rows below give T cell receptor beta chains drawn from one sample of a study of blood T cells in healthy people across ages. TCRdb reprocessed the 5' RACE reads with MiXCR, giving one entry per CDR3 protein. The table shows over a million distinct CDR3 sequences, with around 59% occurring only once. Sequenced sample: blood. These receptor sequences come from a man younger than 30 in good health. Both conserved end residues are trimmed from each CDR3. Each record gives: clone size, V gene, D gene, CDR3 protein. D genes are given only for firm matches. Clone size is stated in some rows and not others, as once, few, many or a class when expanded.

clone size: few; V gene: TRBV29-1; D gene: .; CDR3 protein: SVASPGPNSPLH
clone size: .; V gene: TRBV7-7; D gene: .; CDR3 protein: ASSRGEVKGSNEQF
clone size: .; V gene: TRBV2; D gene: .; CDR3 protein: ASSKDTSNQPQH
clone size: .; V gene: TRBV6-2/TRBV6-3; D gene: .; CDR3 protein: ASSQTGTTGGETQY
clone size: few; V gene: TRBV6-5; D gene: TRBD1; CDR3 protein: ASSYGQGRLGYNEQF
clone size: few; V gene: TRBV2; D gene: TRBD1; CDR3 protein: ASRRQGPNEKLF
clone size: .; V gene: TRBV12-3/TRBV12-4; D gene: TRBD1; CDR3 protein: ASSSGTEGNEQF
clone size: .; V gene: TRBV27; D gene: TRBD1; CDR3 protein: ASTSGQARETQY
clone size: few; V gene: TRBV5-6; D gene: .; CDR3 protein: ASSLANRRSYT
clone size: .; V gene: TRBV6-4; D gene: TRBD2; CDR3 protein: ASITGLAGEQGTDTQY
clone size: .; V gene: TRBV6-5; D gene: .; CDR3 protein: ASSYWSRSANVLT
clone size: .; V gene: TRBV7-2; D gene: TRBD2; CDR3 protein: ASSFTAGGPADTQY
clone size: .; V gene: TRBV7-2; D gene: .; CDR3 protein: ASSLAGREGNEQF
clone size: .; V gene: TRBV6-1; D gene: TRBD1; CDR3 protein: ASRYTGGTNEKLF
clone size: .; V gene: TRBV7-9; D gene: .; CDR3 protein: ASSTQY
clone size: once; V gene: TRBV2; D gene: TRBD2; CDR3 protein: ASSPDTGGSGEQY
clone size: .; V gene: TRBV29-1; D gene: .; CDR3 protein: SVGVSENTIY